Following are 17 T cell receptor beta chains from one sample sequenced in a study of T cell responses to AZD1222 COVID-19 vaccine. The assay was immunoSEQ multiplex PCR, and TCRdb's table has in-frame clones only and misses some. Among about 190,000 clones, roughly 93% were seen once, and the ten largest hold roughly 0.98%. Source: peripheral blood, taken on day 0 of AZD1222 vaccination. The receptors here all came from an adult in good health.

This clone occurred once. The chain carries TRBV10-1 and TRBJ2-7, with TRBD2 identical over 7 bases. V was clipped by 5 bases and J by 5 bases; unmatched bases: 12. Germline V CDR1 and CDR2: WNHNN, SYGVQD (reference sequence). This CDR3 has 15 amino acids. The CDR3 nucleotides read TGCGCCAGCAGTACCATCGATGACGGGAGGCACGAGCAGTACTTC. It codes for CASSTIDDGRHEQYF.

V is TRBV6-5 and J is TRBJ2-1; 10 bases are shared with TRBD2. This CDR3 comprises 14 residues. Germline V gene data show CDR1 as MNHEY and CDR2 as SVGAGI. The junction had 8 bases not matched to a gene; V was cut back by 5 bases and J by 10 bases. The CDR3 loop is CASSLLAGTGEQFF. CDR3 DNA sequence: TGTGCCAGCAGTCTACTAGCGGGGACGGGGGAGCAGTTCTTC.

V usage is TRBV19 and J usage is TRBJ1-2; a possible D gene is TRBD1 (5 bases). Germline V lookup: CDR1 LNHDA, CDR2 SQIVND (reference sequence). Deletions cut 1 base from V and 3 bases from J, with 12 bases between. CDR3 size: 15 residues. In DNA form, the CDR3 reads TGTGCCAGTAGTATAGGCGCAGGGAATCACTATGGCTACACCTTC. Amino acid sequence: CASSIGAGNHYGYTF.

The J gene is TRBJ1-1, the V gene TRBV9; weak D call: TRBD1 (5 bases). The germline V gene has CDR1 SGDLS and CDR2 YYNGEE. The V end lost 0 bases, the J end lost 1 base, and 13 bases lay between the germline ends. The CDR3 is made up of 16 amino acids. The CDR3 nucleotides read TGTGCCAGCAGCGTAGGCGTTGGGGGAGGGAACACTGAAGCTTTCTTT. Protein: CASSVGVGGGNTEAFF.

The rearrangement uses TRBV12-3 or TRBV12-4 and TRBJ2-7, with a weak D call TRBD2 (5 bases). The CDR3 loop spans 12 amino acids. Trimming shortened V by 6 bases and J by 6 bases, and 12 bases separated the two germline ends. CDR3: CASRLGLFEQYF. CDR3 nucleotides: TGTGCCAGCAGGCTAGGACTCTTCGAGCAGTACTTC.

The chain carries TRBV7-9 and TRBJ1-1; no definite D call. The CDR3 has 12 amino acids. The ends were cut back, 3 bases at V and 11 bases at J, with 13 bases in the middle. Germline CDR1 and CDR2: SEHNR and FQNEAQ (reference sequence). CDR3 amino acids: CASSFLSAAAFF. The CDR3 DNA is TGTGCCAGCAGCTTCCTGTCAGCAGCGGCTTTCTTT.

This rearrangement joins TRBV19 to TRBJ2-7, with D possibly matching TRBD1 (5 bases). Trimming took 0 bases from V and 2 from J, leaving 14 bases between them. Germline assignment: CDR1 LNHDA and CDR2 SQIVND (reference sequence). The CDR3 length is 16 residues. DNA for the CDR3: TGTGCCAGTAGTATAGATGGTCAGGGCCCAACCTACGAGCAGTACTTC. It is translated as CASSIDGQGPTYEQYF.

The rearrangement uses TRBV7-2 and TRBJ2-1, with TRBD1 matching 7 bases. The CDR3 is 15 amino acids. V shed 3 bases and J 0 bases; nucleotides not matched to a gene: 2. The germline gives CDR1 SGHTA, CDR2 FQGNSA. Here the CDR3 DNA reads TGTGCCAGCAGCTTTAGGGGGCCCTCCTACAATGAGCAGTTCTTC. It translates to CASSFRGPSYNEQFF.

The V and J genes are TRBV11-2 and TRBJ2-2; 7 bases agree with TRBD2. J gave up 4 bases and V 2 bases, and 4 bases lay outside the gene matches. The CDR3 has 15 amino acids. CDR1 is SGHAT and CDR2 is FQNNGV in the germline V gene. The CDR3 coding sequence is TGTGCCAGCAGCTTAACGGGGAGGGGCACCGGGGAGCTGTTTTTT. It codes for CASSLTGRGTGELFF.

The chain employs TRBV7-9 and TRBJ1-2, with 10 bases aligning to TRBD1. This CDR3 contains 16 residues. Germline V lookup: CDR1 SEHNR, CDR2 FQNEAQ (reference sequence). With 5 bases clipped from V and 6 bases from J, the junction kept 12 bases outside the gene matches. The CDR3 spells CASSPNPTGGADGYTF. The CDR3 DNA follows: TGTGCCAGCAGCCCAAACCCGACAGGGGGCGCGGATGGCTACACCTTC.

This clone was observed once. J is TRBJ2-3 and V is TRBV7-3; D is ambiguous. Trimming left V 1 base short and J 4 bases short, with 9 bases between. Germline V gene data show CDR1 as SGHTA and CDR2 as FQGTGA. The CDR3 contains 14 residues. CDR3 nucleotide sequence: TGTGCCAGCAGCTTAATGGCCGACCCAGATACGCAGTATTTT. This codes for CASSLMADPDTQYF.

The CDR3 is CASTSDRQSTRTDTQYF. CDR3 DNA: TGTGCCAGCACCTCGGACAGGCAATCGACGAGAACAGATACGCAGTATTTT. The chain combines TRBV2 with TRBJ2-3; 7 positions match TRBD1. This CDR3 spans 17 amino acids. Germline V gene sequence: CDR1 SNHLY, CDR2 FYNNEI. J lost 3 bases, V lost 7 bases, and 16 bases had no gene match.

The chain couples TRBV19 to TRBJ1-5; 10 bases fit TRBD1. The CDR3 covers 18 residues. The V gene end was trimmed by 5 bases and the J gene end by 2 bases; junction bases not matched to a gene: 12. CDR1 is LNHDA, CDR2 SQIVND, per germline (reference sequence). The CDR3 is CASSLGWDRGLGNQPQHF. The DNA of the CDR3 is TGTGCCAGTAGTCTCGGTTGGGACAGGGGCCTTGGCAATCAGCCCCAGCATTTT. Filled out from reference TRBV19 and TRBJ1-5, the complete variable domain reads DGGITQSPKYLFRKEGQNVTLSCEQNLNHDAMYWYRQDPGQGLRLIYYSQIVNDFQKGDIAEGYSVSREKKESFPLTVTSAQKNPTAFYLCASSLGWDRGLGNQPQHFGDGTRLSIL.

This clone was observed a handful of times. The sample contains more than one DNA sequence encoding this CDR3. This sequence joins TRBV7-9 and TRBJ2-7, with D unresolved. From germline, CDR1 is SEHNR and CDR2 FQNEAQ (reference sequence). V lost 5 bases, J lost 4 bases, and 6 bases lay in between. The CDR3 contains 11 residues. This CDR3 is CASSTSYEQYF. The CDR3 DNA follows: TGTGCCAGCAGCACATCTTACGAGCAGTACTTC.

This clone has a single count. This chain joins TRBV6-5 and TRBJ2-7; 11 bases agree with TRBD1. This CDR3 contains 15 residues. CDR1 and CDR2 (germline): MNHEY, SVGAGI. Trimming at V came to 6 bases and at J to 4 bases, leaving 8 bases not matched to a gene. The DNA of the CDR3 is TGTGCCAGCAGCGCCTCGGGGACAGGGGGTTACGAGCAGTACTTC. Amino acid sequence: CASSASGTGGYEQYF.

This clone was counted a single time. The rearrangement uses TRBV9 and TRBJ1-2; the match to TRBD1 covers 9 bases. This CDR3 region has 14 residues. Germline lookup yields CDR1 SGDLS and CDR2 YYNGEE. With 3 bases clipped from V and 4 bases from J, the junction kept 4 bases outside the gene matches. This chain's CDR3 is CASSATGGGYGYTF. The CDR3 nucleotides read TGTGCCAGCAGCGCTACAGGGGGCGGCTATGGCTACACCTTC.

The J gene is TRBJ2-7, the V gene TRBV7-9, with 8 bases that match TRBD1. There are 17 residues in the CDR3. V dropped 2 bases and J dropped 2; count of bases not matched to a gene: 11. Germline V CDR1 and CDR2: SEHNR, FQNEAQ (reference sequence). The CDR3: CASSLPPTGTGPYEQYF. DNA of the CDR3: TGTGCCAGCAGCTTACCCCCCACCGGGACAGGTCCCTACGAGCAGTACTTC.